This TCR beta chain is drawn from a study of Ad26.COV2.S vaccination and SARS-CoV-2 variants. The overall study: Participants got Ad26.COV2.S intramuscularly, once or twice 56 days apart.

The table came from immunoSEQ multiplex PCR; TCRdb's copy has only in-frame clones and leaves some out. Of 450,000 to 550,000 clones in the sample, approximately 90% are singletons; the top ten hold 1.5% to 2%. As to treatment: some 20 received Ad26.COV2.S at low or high dose, single or two shots; 5 received placebo; per-sample allocation not given. Sampling occurred on day 63 after the first vaccine or placebo injection. Source: peripheral blood, taken in a trial of Ad26.COV2.S vaccine versus placebo. The origin of this receptor is a person between 18 and 60 years old who received the Ad26.COV2.S COVID-19 vaccine or a placebo.

The CDR3 loop is CASSLSWGAYGYTF. Here the CDR3 DNA reads TGTGCCAGCAGTTTATCATGGGGCGCGTATGGCTACACCTTC. The V and J genes are TRBV27 and TRBJ1-2; possible D gene TRBD1, 5 bases. The length of the CDR3 is 14 residues. Germline V CDR1 and CDR2: MNHEY, SMNVEV (reference sequence). With 0 bases removed from V and 5 bases from J, the gap between germline ends came to 10 bases.